A single sample is the source of the 18 T cell receptor beta chains below, sequenced in a study of preoperative IRX-2 immunotherapy in early breast cancer. As to treatment: preoperative locoregional IRX-2 cytokine immunotherapy. Using immunoSEQ multiplex PCR, the repertoire was profiled, and TCRdb retains in-frame clones only, with some absent. The table shows about 27,000 clones, with roughly 74% occurring only once. The starting material was lymph node tissue, obtained before IRX-2 immunotherapy. The receptor source for this set is a human donor with breast cancer.

The genes are TRBV12-2 and TRBJ2-3; the table's TRBD2 call for D was not verified on the DNA. TRBV12-2 is reported as a pseudogene. The CDR3 is made up of 15 amino acids. CDR3 DNA: TGTGCCTCCGCTAGCGGGGGGGCCCGCACAGATACGCAGTATTTT. Translation: CASASGGARTDTQYF.

The CDR3 bases are TGTGCCAGCAGTTACTCTGGCGGATACAATGAGCAGTTCTTC. Protein sequence: CASSYSGGYNEQFF. The chain is built from TRBV6-8 and TRBJ2-1; D is unclear. CDR1 is MNHGY, CDR2 SAAAGT, per germline. The CDR3 runs 14 residues. The V end lost 0 bases, the J end lost 4 bases, and 7 bases lay between the germline ends.

DNA for the CDR3: TGTGCCAGCAGCTTAGAGGGACGTTTAAATTCACCCCTCCACTTT. Protein sequence: CASSLEGRLNSPLHF. The rearrangement joins TRBV11-3 to TRBJ1-6; a weak D match, TRBD1 (5 bases). This CDR3 spans 15 amino acids. In germline, CDR1 is SGHNT, CDR2 YENEEA. V was clipped by 0 bases and J by 7 bases, with 10 bases between them.

V and J are TRBV11-3 and TRBJ1-4; TRBD1 might be the D (6 bases). Trimming stripped 3 bases from V and 4 bases from J, with 12 bases between. The CDR3 is made up of 15 amino acids. CDR1 is SGHNT, CDR2 YENEEA, per germline. This CDR3 reads CASSLIGGHNEKLFF. DNA for the CDR3: TGTGCCAGCAGCTTGATCGGGGGACATAATGAAAAACTGTTTTTT. Drawing the rest from reference TRBV11-3 and TRBJ1-4, the complete variable domain is EAGVVQSPRYKIIEKKQPVAFWCNPISGHNTLYWYLQNLGQGPELLIRYENEEAVDDSQLPKDRFSAERLKGVDSTLKIQPAELGDSAVYLCASSLIGGHNEKLFFGSGTQLSVL.

The chain links TRBV19 to TRBJ2-3; 7 bases agree with TRBD2. The CDR3 sequence is 13 residues long. CDR1 is LNHDA, CDR2 SQIVND, per germline (reference sequence). The V and J ends lost 7 bases and 2 bases, in that order; junction bases with no gene match: 3. CDR3 DNA: TGTGCCAGTACAGCGGGGCTCACAGATACGCAGTATTTT. Protein: CASTAGLTDTQYF.

The chain couples TRBV19 to TRBJ1-4; a possible D gene is TRBD1 (6 bases). This CDR3 has 14 residues. CDR1 and CDR2 (germline): LNHDA, SQIVND (reference sequence). V shed 6 bases and J shed 3 bases, with 11 bases lying between them. The DNA for the CDR3 is TGTGCCAGTAGCGGCAGGGGATCTAATGAAAAACTGTTTTTT. Protein product: CASSGRGSNEKLFF.

The chain carries TRBV19 and TRBJ2-3; 9 bases are shared with TRBD2. Germline V gene sequence: CDR1 LNHDA, CDR2 SQIVND (reference sequence). V was clipped by 6 bases and J by 5 bases; unmatched bases: 6. The CDR3 totals 14 residues. The CDR3 DNA reads as TGTGCCAGTAGCGGCGGGGGGGCCAGAGATACGCAGTATTTT. Translated, it gives CASSGGGARDTQYF.

The chain links TRBV28 to TRBJ1-1; D unclear. The V end was cut by 6 bases, the J end by 7 bases, with 18 bases between. Germline CDR1 and CDR2: MDHEN and SYDVKM. This CDR3 region has 14 residues. CDR3 nucleotide sequence: TGTGCCAGCAGCTCACAAGGCTGGGGAAGTGAAGCTTTCTTT. It is translated as CASSSQGWGSEAFF.

The gene calls are TRBV14 and TRBJ1-2; TRBD1 matches at 9 bases. CDR3 length: 15 residues. Germline lookup yields CDR1 SGHDN and CDR2 FVKESK. V gave up 0 bases and J gave up 8 bases; unmatched junction bases: 7. For the CDR3, the DNA is TGTGCCAGCAGCCAAGATCTACAGGGGGCAGAGGGCTACACCTTC. Protein: CASSQDLQGAEGYTF.

The chain carries TRBV5-1 and TRBJ1-1; D not certain. Trimming left V 7 bases short and J 3 bases short, with 16 bases between. CDR3 length: 14 residues. Germline V CDR1 and CDR2: SGHRS, YFSETQ. CDR3 sequence reads: CASGLGGPDTEAFF. The CDR3 nucleotides read TGCGCCAGCGGGCTGGGCGGTCCGGACACTGAAGCTTTCTTT.

This sequence joins TRBV6-8 and TRBJ1-1, with 7 bases aligning to TRBD1. The CDR3 is 16 residues long. CDR1 is MNHGY and CDR2 is SAAAGT in the germline V gene. V gave up 0 bases and J gave up 0 bases; unmatched junction bases: 4. CDR3 DNA: TGTGCCAGCAGTTACTCGCAAGGGGGCCTGAACACTGAAGCTTTCTTT. This gives the protein CASSYSQGGLNTEAFF.

Comment on this clone: Mismatch with germline at one junction end may stem from a read error. This chain uses TRBV18 with TRBJ2-7, with 9 bases that match TRBD1. The germline gives CDR1 KGHSH, CDR2 LQKENI. The CDR3 covers 16 residues. CDR3 protein: CASSQAGTGTLGELYF. For the CDR3, the DNA is TGTGCCAGCTCACAGGCCGGGACAGGGACCTTGGGCGAGCTGTACTTC.

J is TRBJ1-1 and V is TRBV6-8, with D hard to call. The CDR3 spans 14 residues. The V gene lost 6 bases and the J gene lost 1 base, with 12 bases spanning the gap. The germline CDR1 and CDR2 sequences are MNHGY and SAAAGT. The CDR3 DNA reads as TGTGCCAGCAGCCAGCAAGGCCGGAACACTGAAGCTTTCTTT. Translation: CASSQQGRNTEAFF.

The chain combines TRBV6-8 with TRBJ1-1, with 8 bases fitting TRBD1. V shed 0 bases and J 4 bases; nucleotides not matched to a gene: 10. Germline values: CDR1 MNHGY, CDR2 SAAAGT. The CDR3 runs 17 residues. The CDR3 spells CASSYSSLRGRGTEAFF. The CDR3 DNA sequence: TGTGCCAGCAGTTACTCGAGTCTCAGGGGGCGAGGCACTGAAGCTTTCTTT.

This clone occurred a few times. The CDR3: CASSSFPGRAYEQYF. CDR3 sequence (DNA): TGTGCCAGCAGTTCGTTCCCGGGCCGGGCCTACGAGCAGTACTTC. The chain couples TRBV28 to TRBJ2-7; D is undetermined. The CDR3 spans 15 residues. Looked up from germline, CDR1 is MDHEN and CDR2 is SYDVKM. V shed 4 bases and J shed 2 bases, with 15 bases lying between them. The whole variable domain, remainder taken from reference TRBV28 and TRBJ2-7, is DVKVTQSSRYLVKRTGEKVFLECVQDMDHENMFWYRQDPGLGLRLIYFSYDVKMKEKGDIPEGYSVSREKKERFSLILESASTNQTSMYLCASSSFPGRAYEQYFGPGTRLTVT.

This sequence joins TRBV11-3 and TRBJ2-5; D call uncertain. Trimming removed 0 bases from V and 5 bases from J, with 16 bases in between. The V gene's germline CDR1 is SGHNT and CDR2 YENEEA. This CDR3 contains 16 residues. CDR3 loop: CASSLEGWGSAETQYF. Written as DNA, the CDR3 is TGTGCCAGCAGCTTAGAGGGATGGGGTTCCGCCGAGACCCAGTACTTC.

This chain links TRBV7-6 with TRBJ2-5; D uncertain. CDR3 length: 14 residues. V lost 5 bases, J lost 5 bases, and 15 bases lay in between. Germline CDR1 is SGHVS and CDR2 is FNYEAQ. In nucleotides, the CDR3 is TGTGCCAGCAGCCAAAATAGAGCGTCGGAGACCCAGTACTTC. This codes for CASSQNRASETQYF.

The rearrangement uses TRBV30 and TRBJ1-1; no clear D gene. Germline V CDR1 and CDR2: GTSNPN, SVGIG (reference sequence). The CDR3 has 12 amino acids. The germline V and J ends were trimmed by 3 bases and 1 base, with 6 bases remaining between them. The CDR3 is CAWRPGNTEAFF. The DNA for the CDR3 is TGTGCCTGGAGGCCCGGGAACACTGAAGCTTTCTTT.